The entry below gives a single TCR beta chain sequence along with its context. This clonotype was recorded many times. No cognate antigen has been identified for it. Base-call qualities are not available, and no considerably larger clone is one nucleotide away. Libraries were prepared through multiplex PCR. TCRdb names Illumina HiSeq 4000 as the instrument used. iRepertoire HTBI primers and Arm-PCR amplification of CDR3 regions were used to construct TCR beta libraries. Before sequencing, the PCR products went through gel purification. The original methods were these. Gene usage analysis of CDR3 amino acid clonotypes used the approximately 56 TRBV and more than 13 TRBJ segments found across samples. COPE and FqMerger were used to merge the filtered high-quality paired reads into contigs. Contigs were aligned with BLAST to IMGT TRBV, TRBD and TRBJ reference genes, and CDR3 was defined per IMGT. Highly expanded clones were defined as clonotypes with a frequency above 0.1%. Shannon entropy was used to measure repertoire diversity, and the Gini coefficient was used to measure V-J evenness. Public clonotypes were defined as clonotypes shared by more than one individual. In-frame beta chains were kept once TCRdb had trimmed the public reads at Q25 with fastp and called clones with MiXCR. Each entry merges the rows of one CDR3 protein and shows their most common DNA and genes. In this record, the V and J calls reflect TCRdb's handling and not the investigators' own analysis. Across this sample there are some 400,000 distinct CDR3 sequences, with 15% seen only once. The ten largest clones take up roughly a sixth of the sample.

This record comes from a study of regulatory T cells in long-lasting Graves disease (dated by TCRdb to the early 2020s). Regarding the research as a whole: In the newly diagnosed Graves' disease group, patients had been taking antithyroid drugs for less than 3 months. Patients with persistent Graves' disease were compared with patients with newly diagnosed Graves' disease using TCR sequencing and RNA sequencing of peripheral blood. The study was conducted in China and was registered as a clinical trial. A total of around 33 samples underwent TCR sequencing, from around 13 patients with persistent Graves' disease and 20 patients with newly diagnosed Graves' disease. The paper as a whole reports these results and caveats: More public clonotypes were shared among persistent patients (under 3,000) than among newly diagnosed patients (under 1,000). The study examined only peripheral blood because the primary lesion, thyroid tissue, could not be accessed. Preferential use of TRBV28, TRBJ1-2 and TRBJ2-5 was observed in persistent disease, whereas TRBV20-1 and TRBJ2-1 were favored in newly diagnosed disease. The authors noted that the small sample size was a limitation that may lower accuracy. Sequencing and analysis were limited to the TCR beta chain. Compared with newly diagnosed patients, persistent Graves' disease patients had lower TCR Shannon entropy and fewer highly expanded clones, which suggests clonal expansion.

The sample's time point, from its label and the paper: newly diagnosed GD, antithyroid drugs for less than 3 months. RNA was extracted from PBMCs in TRIzol for both TCR sequencing and RNA sequencing. Graves' disease was diagnosed according to American Thyroid Association guidelines. Recruitment of patients was carried out at an endocrinology department in Xi'an, China. Each patient gave 7.5 to 10 milliliters of peripheral blood, collected in an EDTA anticoagulant tube. Ficoll Paque Plus density gradient separation was used to isolate PBMCs, and no additional T cell sorting was done. An Agilent 2100 Bioanalyzer and agarose gel were used to check RNA quality, while a NanoDrop 2000 measured RNA concentration. From V the trimming removes 6 bases and from J it removes 6 bases, while the gene matches leave 6 bases of the junction unaccounted for. CDR1 and CDR2 (MDHEN, SYDVKM) derive from the germline V gene. Measured from the cysteine to the phenylalanine, the CDR3 is 13 residues long. Of the read, only the CDR3 DNA is kept; its 39 bases are in frame from base 1.

This sample was shared with a second study, whose subject was T cells in Graves' hyperthyroidism and ophthalmopathy. The second study reports: Graves' hyperthyroidism was defined as stable when no progression to ophthalmopathy occurred over 18 months of follow-up. Hyperthyroidism patients were newly diagnosed, had a disease duration of under 2 months, and were aged 18 to 65 years. Patients with uncontrolled infections, other autoimmune diseases, pregnancy or lactation were excluded. Diagnoses were established on the basis of clinical symptoms, serum thyroxine and TRAb, thyroid ultrasound, and orbital computed tomography. The first round of RT-PCR for the TCR CDR3 was performed with the HTBI primer set and the Qiagen OneStep RT-PCR kit. Most expanded thyroid clonotypes (frequency above 0.001) were also found in blood, which suggests that blood repertoires may mirror thyroid immune responses. Ophthalmopathy was separated from stable hyperthyroidism by a 13 V-J signature model, with around 88% sensitivity and roughly 81% specificity obtained in cross-validation and 80%/75% obtained in testing. During validation, the model predicted progression to ophthalmopathy a median of about 5.9 months ahead of onset, with roughly 65% sensitivity and 72.22% specificity. To identify TCR V-J signatures that set the groups apart, the researchers used a discovery cohort of about a hundred patients, made up of 43 with Graves' ophthalmopathy and some 58 with stable Graves' hyperthyroidism. An independent validation cohort of 18 to 20 hyperthyroidism patients and 15 or so patients who later progressed to ophthalmopathy tested prospective prediction of ophthalmopathy. The approximately 100 discovery patients were randomly divided into training and test sets at a 7:3 ratio. In several Graves' hyperthyroidism patients, the study also compared T-cell repertoires from thyroid tissue with T-cell repertoires from blood. After blood sampling, hyperthyroidism patients were treated with methimazole at a starting dose of 30 mg daily, and ophthalmopathy patients were treated with high-dose intravenous methylprednisolone. A second multiplex PCR round built the libraries, followed by size selection and purification. Paired-end sequencing of the libraries was performed with 100 bp reads on an Illumina HiSeq2000. SOAPnuke was used to process the raw data, with reads discarded if the reads contained adapters or uncalled bases, had a mean Phred below 15, or lacked an exact constant-primer or identifier match. COPE v1.2.5 was used to merge the high-quality paired reads, and each unique nucleotide sequence was defined as a clonotype. Clonotypes were aligned to IMGT TRBV, TRBD and TRBJ reference segments using MiTCR v1.1. The analysis was restricted to V-J combinations with a frequency above 0.0001, which together covered 99.2% of the repertoires. A TCS score was defined as the ratio between F50 (clonal expansion) and ExV (chaos), using BLOSUM62-based TCRdist between CDR3 peptides within each V-J. Welch's t-statistics and random forest reduced fewer than 600 V-J features to some 14, which were used in a naive Bayes classifier (R e1071). Sample size was not statistically predetermined, and blinding of investigators to group allocation was not performed. TCR Vbeta CDR3 sequencing of some 140 peripheral blood samples (around 45 ophthalmopathy, around 80 hyperthyroidism and some 17 progressor patients) is reported in the paper.

The input for sequencing was peripheral blood mononuclear cells (PBMCs), taken at new diagnosis, from a patient treated with antithyroid drugs. The TCR comes from a woman in her 30s with Graves disease. Donor details come from another sample of the same person, matched by shared clones. The chain is encoded by TRBV28 joined to TRBJ2-7, with 9 central nucleotides matching TRBD1. The CDR3 protein sequence reads: CASRAGTGSEQYF. Here is the DNA: TGTGCCAGCAGGGCCGGGACAGGGTCCGAGCAGTACTTC. When the CDR3 is completed using the reference TRBV28 and TRBJ2-7 genes on either side, the full variable domain is DVKVTQSSRYLVKRTGEKVFLECVQDMDHENMFWYRQDPGLGLRLIYFSYDVKMKEKGDIPEGYSVSREKKERFSLILESASTNQTSMYLCASRAGTGSEQYFGPGTRLTVT.